This T cell receptor beta chain was recorded in a study of T cell responses to AZD1222 COVID-19 vaccine. Overall study results and limits: Donors were mostly white British, more females; clonal diversity possibly underestimated.

The germline V gene encodes CDR1 SNHLY and CDR2 FYNNEI. V was clipped by 5 bases and J by 1 base, with 18 bases between them. This CDR3 is built from 16 residues. The data were produced by immunoSEQ multiplex PCR, yet TCRdb's version contains in-frame clones alone and is incomplete. Found here are some 150,000 clones, over 85% of them singletons; the top ten hold over 0.85%. In the case of this clone: Its antigen is currently unknown.

Sequencing used peripheral blood, obtained on day 0 of MenACWY control vaccination. The sequence was obtained from an adult in good health. V usage is TRBV2 and J usage is TRBJ2-7; TRBD1 might be the D (6 bases). CDR3 residues: CASSSLPGQGSYEQYF. For the CDR3, the DNA is TGTGCCAGCAGTTCCCTACCGGGGCAGGGGTCCTACGAGCAGTACTTC.